The TCR beta chain described here comes from a study of T-cell reconstitution after alpha-beta-depleted transplantation in children. This clonotype showed up just a few times. Preparation of the TCRbeta library was carried out with unique molecular identifiers. MiXCR was run by TCRdb on the PCR reads, yielding one entry per CDR3 protein. The sample holds approximately 510,000 distinct CDR3 sequences, about a sixth seen once. This clonotype was obtained from a human donor who donated a stem cell graft to a child with acute lymphoblastic leukemia. Sequenced here: PBMCs from the stem cell graft donor, sampled from the stem cell graft.

The CDR3: CASSPGDRTNYGYTF. For the CDR3, the DNA is TGTGCCAGCTCACCAGGGGACAGGACTAACTATGGCTACACCTTC. The rearrangement uses TRBV18 and TRBJ1-2, with 8 bases lining up with TRBD1. The length of the CDR3 is 15 residues. V shed 2 bases and J 0 bases; nucleotides not matched to a gene: 2. From germline, CDR1 is KGHSH and CDR2 LQKENI.